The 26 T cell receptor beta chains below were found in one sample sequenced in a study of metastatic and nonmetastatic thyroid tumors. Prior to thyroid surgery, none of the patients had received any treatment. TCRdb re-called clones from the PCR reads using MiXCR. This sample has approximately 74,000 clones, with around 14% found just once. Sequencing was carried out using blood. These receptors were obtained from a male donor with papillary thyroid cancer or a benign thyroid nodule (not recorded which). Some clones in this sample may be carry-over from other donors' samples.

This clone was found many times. In DNA form, the CDR3 reads TGCGCCAGCAGCTTGGTGGACACTGAAGCTTTCTTT. Amino acids: CASSLVDTEAFF. The chain joins TRBV5-1 to TRBJ1-1; D uncertain. V gave up 0 bases and J gave up 3 bases, with 3 bases separating them. The CDR3 covers 12 residues. Germline lookup yields CDR1 SGHRS and CDR2 YFSETQ.

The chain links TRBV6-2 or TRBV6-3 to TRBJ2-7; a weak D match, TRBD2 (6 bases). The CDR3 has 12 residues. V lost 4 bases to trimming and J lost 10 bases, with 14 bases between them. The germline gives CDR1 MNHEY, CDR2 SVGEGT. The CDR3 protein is CASSSTRDYQYV. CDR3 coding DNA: TGTGCCAGCAGTTCGACTAGAGACTATCAGTACGTC.

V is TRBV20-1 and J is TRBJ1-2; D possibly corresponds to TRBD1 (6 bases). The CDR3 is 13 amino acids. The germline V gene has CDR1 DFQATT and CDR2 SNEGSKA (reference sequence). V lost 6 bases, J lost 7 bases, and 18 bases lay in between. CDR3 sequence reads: CSAGGQGLCGYTF. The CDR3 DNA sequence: TGCAGTGCGGGGGGACAAGGTCTTTGTGGCTACACCTTC.

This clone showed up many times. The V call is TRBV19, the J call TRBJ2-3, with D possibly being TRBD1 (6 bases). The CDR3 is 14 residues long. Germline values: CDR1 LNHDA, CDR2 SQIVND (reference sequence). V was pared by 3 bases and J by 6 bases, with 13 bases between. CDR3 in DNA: TGTGCCAGTAGTATCAAGGGGGTCGGGGATACGCAGTATTTT. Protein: CASSIKGVGDTQYF.

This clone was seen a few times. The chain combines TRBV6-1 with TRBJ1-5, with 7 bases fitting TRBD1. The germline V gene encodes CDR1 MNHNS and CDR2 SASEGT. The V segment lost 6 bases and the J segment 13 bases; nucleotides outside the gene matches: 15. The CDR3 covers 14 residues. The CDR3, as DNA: TGTGCCAGCAGCCTAGGGGACAGAGGGACGCCTCAGCATTTT. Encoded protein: CASSLGDRGTPQHF.

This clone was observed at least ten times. Here the CDR3 DNA reads TGTGCCAGCAGTTTAAGGGGGTCTGGGGCCAACGTCCTGACTTTC. Translating it yields CASSLRGSGANVLTF. The chain employs TRBV28 and TRBJ2-6; tentative D call: TRBD1 (6 bases). The CDR3 is 15 amino acids. Trimming took 2 bases from V and 1 from J, leaving 6 bases between them. The V gene's germline CDR1 is MDHEN and CDR2 SYDVKM.

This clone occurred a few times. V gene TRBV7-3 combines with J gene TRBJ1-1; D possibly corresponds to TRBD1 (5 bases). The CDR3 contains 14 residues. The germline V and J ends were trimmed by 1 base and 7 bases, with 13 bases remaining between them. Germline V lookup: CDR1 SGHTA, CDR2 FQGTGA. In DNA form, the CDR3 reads TGTGCCAGCAGCTTAAATTCCGTGGGGGGTGAAGCTTTCTTT. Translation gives CASSLNSVGGEAFF.

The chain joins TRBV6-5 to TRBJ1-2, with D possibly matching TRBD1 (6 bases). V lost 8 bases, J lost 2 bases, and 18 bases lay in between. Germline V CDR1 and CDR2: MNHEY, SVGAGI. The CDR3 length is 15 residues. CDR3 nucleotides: TGTGCCAGCCGTCACGGGGGGGGGGCCAACTATGGCTACACCTTC. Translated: CASRHGGGANYGYTF.

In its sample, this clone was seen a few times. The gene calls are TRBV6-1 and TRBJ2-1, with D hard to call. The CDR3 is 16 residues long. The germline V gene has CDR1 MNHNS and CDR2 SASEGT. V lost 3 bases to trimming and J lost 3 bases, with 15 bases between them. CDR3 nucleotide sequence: TGTGCCAGCAGTGAGTCAGCGAAGGGTGGCTACAATGAGCAGTTCTTC. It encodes CASSESAKGGYNEQFF.

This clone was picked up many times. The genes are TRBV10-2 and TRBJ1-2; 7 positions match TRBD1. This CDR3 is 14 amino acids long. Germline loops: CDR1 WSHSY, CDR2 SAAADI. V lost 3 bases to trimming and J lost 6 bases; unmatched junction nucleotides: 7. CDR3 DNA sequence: TGCGCCAGCAGTGACCCTGACAGGGTTGATGGCTACACCTTC. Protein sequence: CASSDPDRVDGYTF.

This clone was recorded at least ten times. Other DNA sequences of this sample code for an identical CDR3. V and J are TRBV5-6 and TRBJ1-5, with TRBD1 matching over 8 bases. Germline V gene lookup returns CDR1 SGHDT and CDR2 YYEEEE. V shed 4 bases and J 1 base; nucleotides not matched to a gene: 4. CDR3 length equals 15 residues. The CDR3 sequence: CASSPGGLSNQPQHF. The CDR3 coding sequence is TGTGCCAGCAGCCCAGGGGGCTTGAGCAATCAGCCCCAGCATTTT.

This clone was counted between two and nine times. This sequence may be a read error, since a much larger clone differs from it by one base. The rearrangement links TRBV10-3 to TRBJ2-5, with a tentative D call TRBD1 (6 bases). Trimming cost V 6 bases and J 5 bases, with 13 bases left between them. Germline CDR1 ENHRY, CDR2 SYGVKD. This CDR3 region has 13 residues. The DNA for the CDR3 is TGTGCCATCAGGGAAAGGGACATGGAGACCCAGTACTTC. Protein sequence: CAIRERDMETQYF.

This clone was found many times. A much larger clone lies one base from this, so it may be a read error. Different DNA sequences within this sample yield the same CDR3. Written as DNA, the CDR3 is TGTGCCAGTAGTATAGAGGGTCCCCGCAACCAGCCCCAGCATTTT. As protein: CASSIEGPRNQPQHF. The V and J genes are TRBV19 and TRBJ1-5; D unresolved. The germline V gene encodes CDR1 LNHDA and CDR2 SQIVND (reference sequence). The CDR3 loop spans 15 amino acids.

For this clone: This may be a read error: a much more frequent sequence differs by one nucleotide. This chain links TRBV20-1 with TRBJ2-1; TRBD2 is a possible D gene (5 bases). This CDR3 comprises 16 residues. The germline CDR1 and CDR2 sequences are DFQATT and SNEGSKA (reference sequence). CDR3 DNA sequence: TGCAGTTCTAGAGATCCGGGATTGGAATCCTACAATGAGCAGTTCTTC. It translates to CSSRDPGLESYNEQFF.

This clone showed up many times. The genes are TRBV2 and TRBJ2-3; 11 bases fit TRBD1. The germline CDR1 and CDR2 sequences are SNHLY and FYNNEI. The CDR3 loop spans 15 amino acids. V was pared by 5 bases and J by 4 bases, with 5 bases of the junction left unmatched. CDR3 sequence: CASSRDRGRADTQYF. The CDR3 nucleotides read TGTGCCAGCAGTCGGGACAGGGGGAGGGCAGATACGCAGTATTTT.

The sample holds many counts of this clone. CDR3 loop: CSAQDSRSSYEQYV. CDR3 nucleotide sequence: TGCAGTGCCCAGGACAGTAGGAGCTCCTACGAGCAGTACGTC. The chain combines TRBV20-1 with TRBJ2-7; weak D call: TRBD1 (6 bases). Germline V gene data show CDR1 as DFQATT and CDR2 as SNEGSKA (reference sequence). The CDR3 spans 14 residues. Trimming pared 6 bases from V and 0 bases from J, leaving 15 bases between.

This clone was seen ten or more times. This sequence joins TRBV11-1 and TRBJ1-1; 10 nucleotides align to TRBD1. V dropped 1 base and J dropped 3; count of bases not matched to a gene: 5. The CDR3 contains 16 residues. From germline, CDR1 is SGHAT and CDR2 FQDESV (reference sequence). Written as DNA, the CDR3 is TGTGCCAGCAGCTTAGGGATTGGGACAGGGGACACTGAAGCTTTCTTT. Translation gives CASSLGIGTGDTEAFF.

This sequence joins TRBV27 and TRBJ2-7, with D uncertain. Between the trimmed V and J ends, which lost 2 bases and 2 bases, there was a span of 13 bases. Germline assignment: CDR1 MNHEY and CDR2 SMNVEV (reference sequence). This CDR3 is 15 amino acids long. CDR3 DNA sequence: TGTGCCAGCAGTTTACAAATTTCAGGCACCTACGAGCAGTACTTC. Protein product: CASSLQISGTYEQYF.

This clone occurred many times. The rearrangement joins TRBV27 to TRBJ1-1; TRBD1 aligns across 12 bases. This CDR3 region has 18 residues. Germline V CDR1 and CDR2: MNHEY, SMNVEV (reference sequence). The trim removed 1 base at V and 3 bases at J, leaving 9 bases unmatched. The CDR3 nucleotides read TGTGCCAGCAGTTTATTGGGACAGGGGGCGTTAATGGACACTGAAGCTTTCTTT. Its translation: CASSLLGQGALMDTEAFF.

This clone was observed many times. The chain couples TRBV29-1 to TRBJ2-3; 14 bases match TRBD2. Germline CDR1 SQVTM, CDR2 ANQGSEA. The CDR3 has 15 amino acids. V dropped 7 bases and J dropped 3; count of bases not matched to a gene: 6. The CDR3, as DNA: TGCAGCGGGACGACTAGCGGGAGGGCGACAGATACGCAGTATTTT. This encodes CSGTTSGRATDTQYF.

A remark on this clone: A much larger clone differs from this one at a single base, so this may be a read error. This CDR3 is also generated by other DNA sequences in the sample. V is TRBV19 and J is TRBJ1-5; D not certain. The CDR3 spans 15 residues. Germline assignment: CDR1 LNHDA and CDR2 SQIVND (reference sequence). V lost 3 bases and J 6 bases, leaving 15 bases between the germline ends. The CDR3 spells CASSIRARRSQPQHF. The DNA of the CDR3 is TGTGCCAGTAGTATCCGGGCCCGGAGAAGTCAGCCCCAGCATTTT.

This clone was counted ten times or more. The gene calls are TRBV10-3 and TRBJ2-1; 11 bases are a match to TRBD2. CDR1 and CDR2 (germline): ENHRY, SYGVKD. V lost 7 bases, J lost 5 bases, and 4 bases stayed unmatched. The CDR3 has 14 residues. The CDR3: CAINKGLADNEQFF. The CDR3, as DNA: TGTGCCATCAACAAGGGACTAGCGGACAATGAGCAGTTCTTC.

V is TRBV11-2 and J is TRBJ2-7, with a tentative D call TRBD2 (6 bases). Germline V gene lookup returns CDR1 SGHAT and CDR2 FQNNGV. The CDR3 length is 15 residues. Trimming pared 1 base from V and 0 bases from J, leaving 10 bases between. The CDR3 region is CASSLGGESSYEQYF. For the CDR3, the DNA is TGTGCCAGCAGCTTAGGCGGGGAAAGCTCCTACGAGCAGTACTTC.

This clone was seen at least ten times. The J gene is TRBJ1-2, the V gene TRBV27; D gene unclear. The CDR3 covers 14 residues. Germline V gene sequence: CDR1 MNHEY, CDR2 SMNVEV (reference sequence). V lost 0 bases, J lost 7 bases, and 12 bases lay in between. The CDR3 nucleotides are TGTGCCAGCAGTTTATCCCCATCGTTCCTTGGCTACACCTTC. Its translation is CASSLSPSFLGYTF.

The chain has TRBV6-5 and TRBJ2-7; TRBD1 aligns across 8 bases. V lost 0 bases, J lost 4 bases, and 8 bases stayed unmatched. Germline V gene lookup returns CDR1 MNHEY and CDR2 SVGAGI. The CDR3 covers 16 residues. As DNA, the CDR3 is TGTGCCAGCAGTTACTCGCCCGGGACAGGTTCTTACGAGCAGTACGTC. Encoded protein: CASSYSPGTGSYEQYV.

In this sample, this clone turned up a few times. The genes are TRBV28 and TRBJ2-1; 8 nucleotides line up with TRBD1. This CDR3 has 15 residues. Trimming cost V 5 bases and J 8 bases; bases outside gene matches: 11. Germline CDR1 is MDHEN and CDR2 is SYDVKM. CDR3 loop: CASSRRTGRRYEQFF. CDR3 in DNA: TGTGCCAGCAGTCGACGGACAGGGCGACGCTATGAGCAGTTCTTC.